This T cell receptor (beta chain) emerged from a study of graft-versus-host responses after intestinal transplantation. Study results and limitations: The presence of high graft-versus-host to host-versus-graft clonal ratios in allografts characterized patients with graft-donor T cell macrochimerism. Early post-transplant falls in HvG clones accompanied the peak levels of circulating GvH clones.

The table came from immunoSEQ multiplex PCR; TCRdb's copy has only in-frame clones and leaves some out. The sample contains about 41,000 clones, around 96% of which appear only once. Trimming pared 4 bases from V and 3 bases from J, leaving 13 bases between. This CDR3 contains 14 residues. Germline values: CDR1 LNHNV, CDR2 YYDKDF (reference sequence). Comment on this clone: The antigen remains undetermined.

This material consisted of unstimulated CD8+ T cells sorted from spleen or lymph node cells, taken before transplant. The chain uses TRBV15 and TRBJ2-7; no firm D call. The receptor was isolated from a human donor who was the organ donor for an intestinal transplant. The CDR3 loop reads CATSITVSGYEQYF. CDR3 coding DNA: TGTGCCACCAGCATTACAGTGTCTGGCTACGAGCAGTACTTC.